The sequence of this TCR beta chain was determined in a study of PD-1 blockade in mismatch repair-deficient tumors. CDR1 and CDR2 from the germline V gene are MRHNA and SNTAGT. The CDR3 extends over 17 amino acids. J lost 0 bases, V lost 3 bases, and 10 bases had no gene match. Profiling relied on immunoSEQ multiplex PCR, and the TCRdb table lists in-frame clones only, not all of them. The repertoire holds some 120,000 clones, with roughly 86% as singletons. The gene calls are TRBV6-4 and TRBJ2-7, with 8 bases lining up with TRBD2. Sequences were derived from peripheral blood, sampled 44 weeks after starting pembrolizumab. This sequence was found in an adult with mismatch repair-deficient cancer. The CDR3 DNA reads TGTGCCAGCAGTGATGGTCTAGCGGGCGGGAGCTCCTACGAGCAGTACTTC. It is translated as CASSDGLAGGSSYEQYF.